The present entry profiles one T cell receptor beta chain with its context. The data originate from a study of blood T cell repertoires in COVID-19. The V gene end was trimmed by 6 bases and the J gene end by 5 bases; junction bases not matched to a gene: 8. Germline CDR1 SEHNR, CDR2 FQNEAQ (reference sequence). The CDR3 loop spans 14 amino acids. Original processing notes: Amplification from reference gene primers served as the basis for estimated nucleated cell counts. Using immunoSEQ multiplex PCR, the repertoire was profiled, and TCRdb retains in-frame clones only, with some absent. From that table come the V and J calls and clone size; the DNA was used to work out D and trimming. This table holds about 250,000 clones, about 84% found once.

Specimen: peripheral blood. The V call is TRBV7-9, the J call TRBJ1-1; 8 bases line up with TRBD1. The sequence was collected from a woman of 80 years or more with acute or convalescent COVID-19. The DNA for the CDR3 is TGTGCCAGCAGTGTTTCAGGGGGCGGAACTGAAGCTTTCTTT. Translation: CASSVSGGGTEAFF.